This T cell receptor (beta chain) was sequenced during a study of kidney transplant recipient with SARS-CoV-2 infection. The sample holds many counts of this clonotype. TCRdb re-analysed the reads in MiXCR, keeping a single row per CDR3 protein. The sample carries 200,000 to 300,000 distinct CDR3 sequences, under 30% recorded once. The CDR3 spans 13 residues. After removal of 2 bases from V and 8 bases from J, the junction contained 2 bases not matched to a gene. The source was a blood sample, collected at baseline and on roughly day 110 from a kidney transplant recipient. This receptor was identified in a male patient in his thirties who had COVID-19 and was a kidney transplant recipient. Some T cells may be graft donor cells. The chain links TRBV12-3 or TRBV12-4 to TRBJ2-1; 8 bases fit TRBD2. The CDR3 reads CASSLWRGDEQFF. As DNA, the CDR3 is TGTGCCAGCAGTTTATGGCGGGGGGATGAGCAGTTCTTC.